Detailed here is one T cell receptor (beta chain). CDR1 and CDR2 (germline): SGHNT, YYREEE (reference sequence). The CDR3 has 14 amino acids. The V gene lost 0 bases and the J gene lost 0 bases, with 6 bases spanning the gap. This specimen comes from a study of shared clonotypes between healthy human individuals. Measured with immunoSEQ multiplex PCR; TCRdb has only the in-frame clones, and not every one. The sample includes some 530,000 clones, 70% to 85% of them seen just once. The genes are TRBV5-4 and TRBJ1-1; D is unresolved. The source of this sequence is a middle-aged woman in good health. Some clones in this sample may be carry-over from other donors' samples. The sequencing sample was made of PBMCs. CDR3 loop: CASSLDGVNTEAFF. CDR3 nucleotide sequence: TGTGCCAGCAGCTTGGACGGGGTGAACACTGAAGCTTTCTTT.